This TCR beta chain was documented in a study of cytomegalovirus exposure and HLA in healthy donors (dated by TCRdb to about 2017). Study-wide context: An earlier analysis of 587 of the donors reported 276 Gb of sequence data and 90 million to 120 million unique TCR beta sequences obtained from some 170 million T cells. An early release covering some 640 HLA-typed donors comprised about 300 gigabases of sequencing data and tens of millions of unique TCR sequences. Of the 300 to 500 genotyped donors, approximately 80% were placed in the genetic ancestry cluster associated with self-reported Caucasian donors. The study aimed to test whether cataloging public T cell receptors could reveal signatures of past pathogen exposure. The T cell repertoires of some 670 subjects were profiled by immunosequencing and related to cytomegalovirus serostatus. Besides the first cohort of some 670 subjects, a separate validation cohort made up of over 100 different subjects was used. The study combined high-throughput TCR immunosequencing, statistical association of individual TCRs with disease status, and machine learning to predict cytomegalovirus infection status. A later analysis re-examined previously published TCR beta repertoires from 500 to 700 donors and added high-resolution HLA genotyping to investigate patterns of TCR occurrence. Rather than using new phenotypic data, the later analysis identified candidate immune exposures from TCR beta sequences and from how often those sequences occurred across donors. To decide whether each TCR beta V gene segment behaved as functional or pseudogenic, an earlier analysis of fewer than 750 of the donors relied on high-throughput TCR beta sequencing. Donor age, sex, ethnicity and CMV serostatus were compiled together with the repertoire data. A later genetic analysis took genome-wide SNP genotypes for about 65% of the roughly 670 donors and used that subset as a discovery cohort. All discovery cohort repertoires had been generated on a single sequencing platform. Class I and class II HLA loci were covered by the typing at four-digit resolution. Typing coverage varied by locus: 629-630 donors for A, B, C, DRB1 and DQB1; roughly 510 for DQA1; approximately 610 for DPA1; around 450 for DPB1. Roughly 5 DR-DQ haplotypes were handled as single units for association and clustering, since linkage in the cohort was strong. Across around 400 genotyped donors of the cohort, an average of about 200,000 unique TCR beta nucleotide sequences per donor were sequenced, and 15% to 20% of those sequences were non-productive. Findings and caveats that apply to the study as a whole: According to a later analysis, TCR association rates differed among HLA loci, with DRB1 alleles showing the most associated TCRs and HLA-C alleles showing the fewest. According to a later analysis, parvovirus B19, influenza, CMV and Epstein-Barr virus appeared linked to several top co-occurrence clusters. Across donors, most TCR sequences were observed very rarely, whereas some public TCRs were present in many individuals. In a later genetic analysis, a missense DCLRE1C variant was associated with V-gene and J-gene trimming of TCR beta chains, and the association was replicated in an independent cohort. Linkage disequilibrium might explain the correlated functional status among segregating V segments, but an unknown experimental factor could not be ruled out. It was suggested by the authors that the approach could potentially be generalized to other disease states and immunological phenotypes. In a later analysis, HLA-associated TCR beta chains showed more clonal expansion and lower generation probabilities than non-associated chains that were equally common. A further reported finding was that TCR beta sequences accurately predicted the HLA-A and HLA-B alleles for most subjects in the first cohort. According to a later genetic analysis, donors in an Asian-associated ancestry cluster had fewer N-insertions in productive TCRs than the approximately 710-donor mean. At a false discovery rate of 0.05, a later analysis linked some 18,000 TCR beta sequences to specific HLA alleles. Because HLA typing was unavailable for some donors at each locus, only the typed subset was used in association tests. Some IMGT-functional V segments, including TRBV6-2 and TRBV6-3, could not be told apart with the 87-base-pair reads, so those segments were excluded. In a later analysis, most CMV-associated TCR beta chains were found to appear HLA-restricted, with HLA associations seemingly driven largely by CMV exposure. A group of highly shared sequence variants was considered likely to be a technical artifact of the sequencing pipeline. In this cohort, only TCR beta chains were sequenced, and detectable features were limited by the absence of alpha or paired-chain data. Immune exposure information for the cohort was limited to CMV serostatus. A few of the identified cytomegalovirus-associated TCR beta chains were confirmed in vitro to be specific for cytomegalovirus antigens. The classifier was reported to diagnose cytomegalovirus status with high specificity and sensitivity in both the original cohort and the validation cohort. In an earlier analysis of 450 to 750 of the donors, most TCR beta V segments appeared in productive rearrangements about 90% or about 30% of the time, broadly matching IMGT annotations. Because counts were too low, about 15 rarely observed V segments, including chromosome 9 orphons, were left out of the earlier analysis of several hundred of the donors. When HLA alleles, especially DR and DQ, strongly co-occurred, TCR associations were difficult to assign to individual alleles. The presence/absence analyses assumed that sequencing depth was roughly uniform across donors, and that assumption may not be true. The study listed 150 to 200 TCR beta chains as associated with cytomegalovirus.

The cohort comprised several hundred healthy bone marrow donors. At the time of sampling, all cohort members were nominally healthy, though unrecorded immune exposures were likely present. The donor was CMV seronegative and was included in the group of a few hundred seronegative cohort members. A peripheral blood sample was provided by each donor, and peripheral blood mononuclear cells were used for TCR beta sequencing. Genomic DNA extraction from the blood cell samples was performed with the Qiagen DNeasy Blood Extraction Kit. Of note for this clone: There is no known antigen for this receptor. No base quality information exists; no much larger clone differs at one position.

The CDR3, cysteine through phenylalanine, is 17 amino acids long. Only CDR3 DNA remains: 51 bases, in frame from the first base. The germline V gene (reference sequence) gives CDR1 as MNHEY and CDR2 as SMNVEV. V is clipped by 5 bases and J by 7 bases, and the sequence between their germline boundaries is 26 bases long. Library preparation was by the immunoSEQ multiplex PCR assay. A mixture of 60 forward primers for TCR Vbeta segments and 13 reverse primers for TCR Jbeta segments was used in the multiplex PCR. The CDR3 region of rearranged TCR beta genes was amplified from genomic DNA by a multiplex PCR assay. On the Illumina HiSeq System, the amplified TCR beta libraries were sequenced as 87-base-pair reads. As for how the authors treated the data: Across the roughly 600 repertoires, a later analysis counted roughly 77 million unique TCR beta chains, around 10 million of which were shared by at least two donors. Raw reads were error-corrected and collapsed into unique sequences by a nearest-neighbor algorithm in which closely related sequences were merged to remove PCR and sequencing errors. CDR3 sequences were aligned to IMGT reference sequences to assign V, D and J gene segments. Each retained sequence needed at least a six-nucleotide match to both a V gene segment and a J gene segment. Rearrangements were classified as productive when the CDR3 lacked stop codons and remained in frame with V and J, and all other rearrangements were classified as non-productive. Following IMGT convention, CDR3 was defined as the stretch from the second conserved V-encoded cysteine to the conserved J-encoded phenylalanine. Sequences without an unambiguous match to a single V gene segment were excluded from the earlier analysis of about 600 of the donors. In an earlier analysis of several hundred of the donors, a V segment was called functional when productive rearrangements were above 56.7%, and segregating when the standard deviation between donors exceeded 5%. A statistical classification framework was built for diagnosing cytomegalovirus status from the catalog of TCR beta chain sequences. In a later analysis, TCR nucleotide sequences were compared against IMGT/GENE-DB human TR gene sequences so that V and J genes could be assigned. The TCRdist pipeline was used in a later analysis to assign CDR3 sequences and most-parsimonious VDJ recombination scenarios. A later analysis defined each TCR beta chain by its CDR3 amino acid sequence plus V-gene family, and excluded reads lacking a unique V-gene family. In a later analysis, fewer than 600 highly shared, low-generation-probability nucleotide sequences were removed to address suspected cross-contamination and a sequencing artifact. A later analysis calculated a clonal expansion index for each public chain from normalized within-repertoire ranks of inferred template counts. In a later analysis, generation probabilities were computed with a VDJ recombination model fitted to out-of-frame rearrangements, and the resulting probabilities were checked against IGoR. A later analysis scored TCR-TCR, TCR-HLA and TCR-CMV co-occurrence with hypergeometric tests, applying a repertoire-size bias correction to TCR pairs. In a later analysis, false discovery rates were estimated by permuting HLA or CMV assignments 20 times. In a later analysis, co-occurring TCRs were grouped with DBSCAN, and TCRdist sequence similarity was added when clustering was performed within HLA-allele-positive subsets. Repertoires with fewer than 30,000 or more than 120,000 public chains were left out of co-occurrence clustering, as were several repertoires with anomalous nucleotide sharing. TCRdb's version of the immuneACCESS table is confined to in-frame rearrangements and falls short of the full clone set. An unresolved V gene accounts for under half of the shortfall where checked; the remainder is of unknown origin. V, J and clone size derive from that table, while D and trimming were established from the DNA sequence. The sample data list approximately 89,000 clones, and less than 80% of these were observed just once. The top ten hold roughly 1.3% of the sample.

Sequenced material: PBMCs. The receptor's source is a male donor in good health and CMV-seronegative. This chain is built from TRBV27 and TRBJ1-2, with the identity of the D gene unclear. The CDR3 protein sequence reads: CASSLKTPTAIYGGYTF. The sequenced DNA is TGTGCCAGCAGTCTCAAGACCCCGACTGCAATCTATGGTGGCTACACCTTC.